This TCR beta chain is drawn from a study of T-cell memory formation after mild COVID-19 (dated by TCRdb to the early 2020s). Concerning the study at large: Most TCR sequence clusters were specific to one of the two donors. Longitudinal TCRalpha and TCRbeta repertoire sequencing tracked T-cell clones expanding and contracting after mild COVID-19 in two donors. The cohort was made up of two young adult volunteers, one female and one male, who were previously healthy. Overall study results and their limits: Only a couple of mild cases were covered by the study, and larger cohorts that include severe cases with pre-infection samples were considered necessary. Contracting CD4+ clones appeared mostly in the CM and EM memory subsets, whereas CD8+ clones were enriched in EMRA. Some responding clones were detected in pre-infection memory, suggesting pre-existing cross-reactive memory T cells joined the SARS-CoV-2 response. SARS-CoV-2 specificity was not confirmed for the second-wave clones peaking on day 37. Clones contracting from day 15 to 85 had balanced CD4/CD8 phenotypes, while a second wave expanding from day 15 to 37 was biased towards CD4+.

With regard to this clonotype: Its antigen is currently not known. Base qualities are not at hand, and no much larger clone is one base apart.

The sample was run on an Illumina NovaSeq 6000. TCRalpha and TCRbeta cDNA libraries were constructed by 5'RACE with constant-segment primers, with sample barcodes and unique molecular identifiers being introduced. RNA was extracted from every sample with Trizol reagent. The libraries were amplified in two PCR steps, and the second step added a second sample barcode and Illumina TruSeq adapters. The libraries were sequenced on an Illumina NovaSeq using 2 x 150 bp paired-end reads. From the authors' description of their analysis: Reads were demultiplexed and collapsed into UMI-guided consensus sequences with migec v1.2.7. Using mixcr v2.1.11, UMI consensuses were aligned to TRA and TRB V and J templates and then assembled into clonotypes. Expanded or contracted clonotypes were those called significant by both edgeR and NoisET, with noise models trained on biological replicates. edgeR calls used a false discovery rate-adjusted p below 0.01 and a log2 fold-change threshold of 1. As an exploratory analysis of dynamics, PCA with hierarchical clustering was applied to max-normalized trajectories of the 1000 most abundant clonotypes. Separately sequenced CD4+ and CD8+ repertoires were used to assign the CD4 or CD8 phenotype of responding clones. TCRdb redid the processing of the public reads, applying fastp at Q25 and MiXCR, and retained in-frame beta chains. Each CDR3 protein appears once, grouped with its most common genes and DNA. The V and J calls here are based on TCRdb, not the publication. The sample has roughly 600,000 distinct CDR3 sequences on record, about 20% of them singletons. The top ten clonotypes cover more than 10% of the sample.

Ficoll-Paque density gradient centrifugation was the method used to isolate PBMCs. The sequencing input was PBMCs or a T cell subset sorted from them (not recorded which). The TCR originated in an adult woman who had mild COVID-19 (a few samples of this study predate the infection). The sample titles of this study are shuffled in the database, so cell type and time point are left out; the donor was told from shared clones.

The nucleotide sequence reads TGCGCCAGCAGCTTGGAGGGGTGGAACAGCCAAGAGACCCAGTACTTC. This sequence encodes CASSLEGWNSQETQYF. The chain joins TRBV5-1 to TRBJ2-5; 5 matching bases give a weak D call of TRBD1. CDR1 and CDR2, per the germline V gene, are SGHRS and YFSETQ. V is cut by 0 bases and J by 1 base, and the space between the germline ends is 13 bases. The CDR3 holds 16 amino acids from the cysteine to the phenylalanine. The DNA shown is the 48-base CDR3, in frame from base 1.